The 28 T cell receptor beta chains reported below all come from one sample, sequenced in a study of cytomegalovirus exposure and HLA in healthy donors. Vbeta (60) and Jbeta (13) primers were used in the PCR. TCRdb's copy holds only in-frame clones and misses some; the assay was immunoSEQ multiplex PCR. The table shows tens of thousands of clones, with roughly two thirds occurring only once. Sequencing was performed on PBMCs. Receptors were obtained from a man in his 60s in good health and CMV-seropositive.

The gene calls are TRBV30 and TRBJ1-6; a possible D gene is TRBD1 (5 bases). The CDR3 spans 14 residues. Germline V gives CDR1 GTSNPN, CDR2 SVGIG (reference sequence). The V end lost 4 bases, the J end lost 3 bases, and 10 bases lay between the germline ends. DNA for the CDR3: TGTGCCTGGATGCGGGACCTCTATAATTCACCCCTCCACTTT. It encodes CAWMRDLYNSPLHF.

The J gene is TRBJ2-6, the V gene TRBV4-1; 12 positions match TRBD2. The germline V gene encodes CDR1 MGHRA and CDR2 YSYEKL. V gave up 4 bases and J gave up 1 base; unmatched junction bases: 8. There are 19 residues in the CDR3. The CDR3 spells CASSPKVLAGGSGANVLTF. In DNA, the CDR3 is TGCGCCAGCAGCCCAAAGGTTCTAGCGGGAGGGTCTGGGGCCAACGTCCTGACTTTC.

V gene TRBV7-6 combines with J gene TRBJ2-1, with no clear D. V was pared by 5 bases and J by 4 bases, with 15 bases between. Germline values: CDR1 SGHVS, CDR2 FNYEAQ. This CDR3 has 15 amino acids. The CDR3 nucleotides read TGTGCCAGCAGCGGCCTCGAGGCGGATTACAATGAGCAGTTCTTC. Its translation: CASSGLEADYNEQFF.

V is TRBV2 and J is TRBJ2-1, with 9 bases identical to TRBD2. Trimming removed 6 bases from V and 4 bases from J; junction bases left unmatched: 4. The CDR3 contains 14 residues. Per germline, CDR1 SNHLY and CDR2 FYNNEI. CDR3: CASRRSGGYNEQFF. The CDR3 DNA reads as TGTGCCAGCAGACGGAGCGGGGGGTACAATGAGCAGTTCTTC. The full variable domain, completed using reference TRBV2 and TRBJ2-1, is EPEVTQTPSHQVTQMGQEVILRCVPISNHLYFYWYRQILGQKVEFLVSFYNNEISEKSEIFDDQFSVERPDGSNFTLKIRSTKLEDSAMYFCASRRSGGYNEQFFGPGTRLTVL.

In its sample, this clone was seen a few times. V usage is TRBV30 and J usage is TRBJ1-5; TRBD1 might be the D (6 bases). Germline CDR1 reads GTSNPN; CDR2 reads SVGIG (reference sequence). There are 13 residues in the CDR3. V was trimmed by 2 bases and J by 8 bases, leaving 13 bases between them. CDR3 sequence: CAWSRGAMEPQHF. CDR3 coding DNA: TGTGCCTGGAGTCGGGGGGCTATGGAGCCCCAGCATTTT.

V gene TRBV15 combines with J gene TRBJ2-7; 7 bases agree with TRBD1. CDR1 is LNHNV and CDR2 is YYDKDF in the germline V gene (reference sequence). The CDR3 length is 17 residues. Trimming took 3 bases from V and 0 from J; bases not matched to a gene: 11. DNA for the CDR3: TGTGCCACCAGCAGGGATTATCTAGGACAGGCCTCCTACGAGCAGTACTTC. Amino acid sequence: CATSRDYLGQASYEQYF.

The chain employs TRBV2 and TRBJ2-1; 12 bases line up with TRBD1. Germline V CDR1 and CDR2: SNHLY, FYNNEI. CDR3 length: 15 residues. Germline trimming cut 2 bases from V and 12 bases from J; bases unmatched to any gene: 8. Here the CDR3 reads CASSEYGTGGAGQFF. CDR3 bases: TGTGCCAGCAGTGAATATGGGACAGGGGGCGCGGGGCAGTTCTTC.

This clone was observed a single time. V usage is TRBV9 and J usage is TRBJ2-1; D unclear. Looked up from germline, CDR1 is SGDLS and CDR2 is YYNGEE. V was pared by 4 bases and J by 3 bases, with 20 bases between. This CDR3 has 17 amino acids. CDR3 in DNA: TGTGCCAGCAGCTTTCAGGCCGTCTTCTCGAACTACAATGAGCAGTTCTTC. This gives the protein CASSFQAVFSNYNEQFF.

A note on this clone: The sample has other DNA sequences that encode this CDR3 too. The rearrangement uses TRBV10-3 and TRBJ2-5; 7 positions match TRBD1. CDR1 and CDR2 from the germline V gene are ENHRY and SYGVKD. V lost 4 bases, J lost 2 bases, and 4 bases stayed unmatched. The CDR3 has 14 residues. The DNA for the CDR3 is TGTGCCATCAGTGCCTCGGGACAGCAAGAGACCCAGTACTTC. Translated: CAISASGQQETQYF.

V usage is TRBV27 and J usage is TRBJ2-2; D gene uncertain. Deletions cut 1 base from V and 9 bases from J, with 12 bases between. Per germline, CDR1 MNHEY and CDR2 SMNVEV (reference sequence). This CDR3 is 14 amino acids long. CDR3 bases: TGTGCCAGCAGTTTATACCCAGAGCGCCGGGAGCTGTTTTTT. It translates to CASSLYPERRELFF.

This clone was seen only a few times. J is TRBJ1-5 and V is TRBV2; no firm D call. Germline CDR1 reads SNHLY; CDR2 reads FYNNEI. Trimming left V 2 bases short and J 7 bases short, with 9 bases between. The CDR3 consists of 13 residues. CDR3 bases: TGTGCCAGCAGTGAACAGCGTAGGCAGCCCCAGCATTTT. Its protein is CASSEQRRQPQHF.

This chain joins TRBV2 and TRBJ2-2; D unresolved. V was clipped by 3 bases and J by 8 bases, with 7 bases between them. CDR1 is SNHLY, CDR2 FYNNEI, per germline. CDR3 length: 12 amino acids. The CDR3 DNA sequence: TGTGCCAGCAGTGACACGAGAGGGGAGCTGTTTTTT. Translated, it gives CASSDTRGELFF.

This clone was picked up a small number of times. The J gene is TRBJ2-3, the V gene TRBV7-9; the match to TRBD2 covers 11 bases. Looked up from germline, CDR1 is SEHNR and CDR2 is FQNEAQ (reference sequence). There are 14 residues in the CDR3. V trimming: 7 bases; J trimming: 6 bases; junction bases outside the gene matches: 6. The CDR3 here is CASTLAGGPDTQYF. DNA for the CDR3: TGTGCCAGCACTTTAGCGGGAGGGCCGGATACGCAGTATTTT.

This chain uses TRBV5-5 with TRBJ1-4; 7 nucleotides agree with TRBD1. This CDR3 has 14 amino acids. The V segment lost 6 bases and the J segment 8 bases; nucleotides outside the gene matches: 10. The germline V gene has CDR1 SGHKS and CDR2 YYEKEE (reference sequence). This chain's CDR3 is CASIGDSLGEKLFF. The CDR3 bases are TGTGCCAGCATCGGGGACAGTCTCGGCGAAAAACTGTTTTTT.

The chain couples TRBV15 to TRBJ1-1; D is possibly TRBD1 (6 bases). Per the germline V gene, CDR1 is LNHNV and CDR2 is YYDKDF (reference sequence). V was trimmed by 6 bases and J by 0 bases, leaving 8 bases between them. This CDR3 has 13 residues. CDR3 protein: CATRQGVNTEAFF. The CDR3 region has the DNA TGTGCCACCAGACAGGGTGTGAACACTGAAGCTTTCTTT.

This clone was seen more than once but under ten times. The chain recombines TRBV6-5 with TRBJ2-2, with 11 bases matching TRBD1. This CDR3 has 15 amino acids. With 2 bases clipped from V and 4 bases from J, the junction kept 0 bases outside the gene matches. From germline, CDR1 is MNHEY and CDR2 SVGAGI. The CDR3 is CASSYGTGGTGELFF. CDR3 nucleotides: TGTGCCAGCAGTTACGGGACAGGGGGCACCGGGGAGCTGTTTTTT.

The chain is built from TRBV21-1 and TRBJ2-1; the table assigns TRBD2, which was not confirmed against the DNA. TRBV21-1 is flagged as a pseudogene. The CDR3 has 15 residues. DNA of the CDR3: TGTGCCAGCGGTCATTCCGGGGGAACCTACAATGAGCAGTTCTTC. Protein: CASGHSGGTYNEQFF.

This chain links TRBV7-9 with TRBJ2-7; 7 bases are a match to TRBD1. CDR1 is SEHNR, CDR2 FQNEAQ, per germline (reference sequence). J gave up 3 bases and V 4 bases, and 15 bases lay outside the gene matches. This CDR3 region has 17 residues. CDR3 nucleotides: TGTGCCAGCAGCTCTCCTCTACAGGGGCCTTTGGTCTACGAGCAGTACTTC. This gives the protein CASSSPLQGPLVYEQYF.

V usage is TRBV7-2 and J usage is TRBJ1-2, with TRBD1 identical over 7 bases. Looked up from germline, CDR1 is SGHTA and CDR2 is FQGNSA. The CDR3 loop spans 14 amino acids. The J segment lost 4 bases and the V segment lost 4 bases, leaving 6 bases of the junction unmatched. For the CDR3, the DNA is TGTGCCAGCAGCTCCCCCGGGACAGTCTATGGCTACACCTTC. This encodes CASSSPGTVYGYTF.

This clone has just a few counts. The CDR3 here is CASSLDYSSSGANVLTF. The CDR3, as DNA: TGTGCCAGCAGCTTAGATTATAGTAGCTCTGGGGCCAACGTCCTGACTTTC. The chain combines TRBV7-8 with TRBJ2-6; unclear D gene. Trimming took 1 base from V and 0 from J, leaving 10 bases between them. CDR3 length: 17 residues. Germline CDR1 is SGHVS and CDR2 is FQNEAQ.

This clone was picked up a small number of times. V is TRBV19 and J is TRBJ1-1, with D possibly being TRBD1 (5 bases). Germline loops: CDR1 LNHDA, CDR2 SQIVND (reference sequence). This CDR3 contains 14 residues. Trimming shortened V by 5 bases and J by 4 bases, and 14 bases separated the two germline ends. The CDR3 here is CASSFPSGGTEAFF. DNA of the CDR3: TGTGCCAGTAGTTTCCCAAGCGGGGGCACTGAAGCTTTCTTT.

The chain carries TRBV19 and TRBJ2-2; D possibly corresponds to TRBD2 (5 bases). Trimming pared 3 bases from V and 5 bases from J, leaving 13 bases between. The V gene's germline CDR1 is LNHDA and CDR2 SQIVND (reference sequence). This CDR3 contains 15 residues. The CDR3 reads CASSILEVATGELFF. The CDR3 coding sequence is TGTGCCAGTAGTATTCTTGAGGTAGCGACCGGGGAGCTGTTTTTT.

The rearrangement uses TRBV15 and TRBJ2-5; D remains ambiguous. V dropped 0 bases and J dropped 11 bases, with 10 bases sitting between them. This CDR3 has 12 residues. CDR1 and CDR2 from the germline V gene are LNHNV and YYDKDF (reference sequence). This chain's CDR3 is CATSRDRRQQYF. DNA of the CDR3: TGTGCCACCAGCAGAGATCGCCGCCAGCAGTACTTC.

V usage is TRBV6-5 and J usage is TRBJ1-6; D possibly corresponds to TRBD1 (6 bases). The CDR3 covers 14 residues. With 6 bases removed from V and 4 bases from J, the gap between germline ends came to 10 bases. From germline, CDR1 is MNHEY and CDR2 SVGAGI. CDR3 in DNA: TGTGCCAGCAGGCAGGGGATTTATAATTCACCCCTCCACTTT. Its translation is CASRQGIYNSPLHF.

This clone was recorded only once. This CDR3 reads CASSLEGLLYEQYF. CDR3 nucleotide sequence: TGCGCCAGCAGCTTGGAGGGACTCCTCTACGAGCAGTACTTC. The chain joins TRBV5-1 to TRBJ2-7, with D possibly matching TRBD2 (6 bases). CDR1 and CDR2 from the germline V gene are SGHRS and YFSETQ. Trimming pared 0 bases from V and 3 bases from J, leaving 10 bases between. CDR3 length: 14 amino acids.

The CDR3 loop reads CAGNRGIQETQYF. In DNA form, the CDR3 reads TGTGCCGGGAACAGGGGGATCCAAGAGACCCAGTACTTC. The gene calls are TRBV30 and TRBJ2-5; 8 positions agree with TRBD1. Germline CDR1 and CDR2: GTSNPN and SVGIG (reference sequence). The V and J ends lost 8 bases and 1 base, in that order; junction bases with no gene match: 6. The CDR3 consists of 13 residues.

The chain joins TRBV2 to TRBJ1-4, with TRBD1 as a possible D gene (5 bases). CDR3 length: 12 residues. The V and J ends lost 8 bases and 7 bases respectively, with 11 bases between them. Germline V gene lookup returns CDR1 SNHLY and CDR2 FYNNEI. In DNA, the CDR3 is TGTGCCAGCCTGGGGAGGGGTGAAAAACTGTTTTTT. Protein: CASLGRGEKLFF.

J is TRBJ2-5 and V is TRBV5-1; 7 bases map to TRBD1. The end of the DNA is better explained by TRBJ2-7, so the J call may be wrong. CDR3 length: 18 residues. The germline V gene has CDR1 SGHRS and CDR2 YFSETQ. Here the CDR3 reads CASSFSLDPGQSSYEQYF. CDR3 nucleotide sequence: TGCGCCAGCAGCTTCTCCCTTGACCCGGGACAGAGCTCTTACGAGCAGTACTTC.